Listed here is a single TCR beta chain. No antigen is known for it. Base quality data are lacking; no much larger clone is found one base away. The data belong to a study of PD-L1 blockade in urothelial cancer (dated by TCRdb to the late 2010s). Turning to the overall study: All patients started therapy around 2014 and received atezolizumab 1,200 mg intravenously every 3 weeks. Blood samples gave median yields of about 150,000 T cells and 82,636 unique TCRs, along with a median clonality of approximately 0.084. About 90% of the roughly 30 patients were identified as males with urothelial cancer of bladder origin, and a prior smoking history was reported by 18 of 29 patients. Patients had an ECOG performance status of 0 or 1 and had received between 0 and 3 prior chemotherapy regimens. Blood samples were analyzed 3 weeks after the start of treatment (second dose) and 6 weeks after the start of treatment. In the same patients who had TCR sequencing, pretreatment tumors also underwent whole exome sequencing and RNA sequencing. Pretreatment blood TCR-seq was available for about 28 patients, at least one posttreatment blood collection was obtained for 25 or so patients, and tumor TCR-seq was available for 25 or so patients. Somatic, immune and clinical correlates of response to PD-L1 blockade with atezolizumab in urothelial cancer were the focus of an exploratory multi-omic analysis. Nine patients reached durable clinical benefit, while 20 patients did not. TCR sequencing covered pretreatment tumor samples and matched, serially collected peripheral blood taken before and after atezolizumab treatment. Durable clinical benefit was defined as progression-free survival longer than 6 months, and TCR features were also tested against progression-free and overall survival. The research as a whole found: A pretreatment peripheral blood TCR clonality below the median was linked to improved progression-free and overall survival. Because of the small sample size (n ≈ 28) and the many exploratory analyses performed, the results are intended to be regarded as hypothesis-generating. At 3 weeks after the start of treatment, tumor-associated TCR clones in peripheral blood had expanded more in patients with durable benefit (n ≈ 20, p = 0.022).

V drops 3 bases and J drops 7 bases, leaving 12 bases in between. The CDR3, cysteine through phenylalanine, is 13 amino acids long. The CDR3 DNA has 39 bases and is translated from base 1. The germline V gene yields SGHAT for CDR1 and FQNNGV for CDR2. The time point label for this specimen denotes: pretreatment peripheral blood. A total of about 31 patients with locally advanced or metastatic urothelial carcinoma, treated at Memorial Sloan Kettering on a trial protocol, made up the cohort. Peripheral blood mononuclear cells were collected pretreatment and during treatment, at between 1 and 8 total time points per patient. The Qiagen DNeasy Blood extraction kit was used to purify genomic DNA from total PBMCs and from tumor samples. PBMCs were collected pretreatment and during treatment, and were isolated and stored as previously described. Each PCR received spiked-in synthetic TCR analog templates so that absolute template abundance could be estimated from read counts. The immunoSEQ assay used bias-controlled V and J gene primers to amplify TCRbeta CDR3 regions from genomic DNA. Sequencing of rearranged TCRbeta segments was done at approximately 20X coverage. Per the original workflow: Clustering was used to correct sequencing errors, and CDR3s were annotated against IMGT so that V, D and J genes could be assigned. Downstream analyses used only productive TCRbeta rearrangements and left out out-of-frame or stop-codon sequences. Clonality was calculated as one minus the Shannon entropy normalized by the log of the number of unique productive sequences. Fisher's exact test with Benjamini-Hochberg correction, at a threshold of adjusted p below 0.01, was used to find clones that differed between time points or between blood and tumor. The immuneACCESS repertoire file appears here via TCRdb, limited to in-frame rearrangements. These files lack a portion of the clones; in checked studies, under half of the deficit traces to unresolved V genes, and the cause of the others is not known. For V, J and clone size, that table is used; D and trimming come from the DNA. The sample includes tens of thousands of clones, with just under 85% observed a single time. The ten largest clonotypes hold approximately 14% of the sample.

The source material was PBMCs, sampled around atezolizumab (anti-PD-L1) treatment. The chain joins TRBV11-2 to TRBJ2-5, with the D gene uncertain. This clonotype was obtained from a man older than 75 with urothelial cancer. This receptor has the CDR3 CASSLTPSGTQYF. The DNA sequence is given as TGTGCCAGCAGCTTGACCCCATCGGGGACCCAGTACTTC. The CDR3, completed at both ends by the reference TRBV11-2 and TRBJ2-5 genes, gives the full variable domain EAGVAQSPRYKIIEKRQSVAFWCNPISGHATLYWYQQILGQGPKLLIQFQNNGVVDDSQLPKDRFSAERLKGVDSTLKIQPAKLEDSAVYLCASSLTPSGTQYFGPGTRLLVL.